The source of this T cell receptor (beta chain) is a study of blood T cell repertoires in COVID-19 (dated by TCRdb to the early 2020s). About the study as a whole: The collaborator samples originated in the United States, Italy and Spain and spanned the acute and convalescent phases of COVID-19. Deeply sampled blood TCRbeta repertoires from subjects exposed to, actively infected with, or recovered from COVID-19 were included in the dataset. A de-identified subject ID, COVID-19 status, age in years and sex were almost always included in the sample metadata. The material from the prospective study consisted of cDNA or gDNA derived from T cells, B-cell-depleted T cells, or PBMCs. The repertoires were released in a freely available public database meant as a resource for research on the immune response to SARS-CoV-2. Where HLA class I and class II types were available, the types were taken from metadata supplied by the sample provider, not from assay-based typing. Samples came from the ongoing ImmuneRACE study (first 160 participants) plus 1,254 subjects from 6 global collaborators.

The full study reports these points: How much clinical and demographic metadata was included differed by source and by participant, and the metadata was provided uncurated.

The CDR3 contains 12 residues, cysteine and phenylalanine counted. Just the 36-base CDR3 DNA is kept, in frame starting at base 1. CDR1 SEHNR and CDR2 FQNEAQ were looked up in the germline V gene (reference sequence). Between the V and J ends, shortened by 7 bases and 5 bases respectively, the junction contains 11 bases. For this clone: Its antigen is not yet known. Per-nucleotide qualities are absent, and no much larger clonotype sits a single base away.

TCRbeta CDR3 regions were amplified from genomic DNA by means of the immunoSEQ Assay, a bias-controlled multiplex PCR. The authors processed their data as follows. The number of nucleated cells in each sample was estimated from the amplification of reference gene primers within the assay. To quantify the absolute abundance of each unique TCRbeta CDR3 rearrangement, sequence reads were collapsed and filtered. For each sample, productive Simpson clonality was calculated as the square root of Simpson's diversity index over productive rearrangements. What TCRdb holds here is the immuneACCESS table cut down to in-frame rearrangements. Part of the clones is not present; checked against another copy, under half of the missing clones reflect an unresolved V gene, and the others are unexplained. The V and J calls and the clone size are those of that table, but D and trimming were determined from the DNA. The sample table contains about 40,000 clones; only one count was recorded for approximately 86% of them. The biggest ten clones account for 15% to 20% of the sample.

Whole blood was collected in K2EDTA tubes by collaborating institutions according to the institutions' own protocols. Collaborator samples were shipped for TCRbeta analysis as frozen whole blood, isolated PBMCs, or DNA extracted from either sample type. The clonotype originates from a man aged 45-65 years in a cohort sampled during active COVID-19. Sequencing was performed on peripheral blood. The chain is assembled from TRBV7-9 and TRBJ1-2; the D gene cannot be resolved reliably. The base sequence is TGTGCCAGCATCCTCGGTTCGTATGGCTACACCTTC. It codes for CASILGSYGYTF.